This T cell receptor beta chain came from a study of T cell responses to AZD1222 COVID-19 vaccine. Libraries were prepared by immunoSEQ multiplex PCR; TCRdb keeps only in-frame clonotypes and omits some of them. The sample holds some 110,000 clones, roughly 91% seen once. This clone was found a few times. Its antigen is unknown. Study results and limitations: A mostly white British donor set with more females was recruited, and clonal diversity was possibly underestimated.

V was pared by 4 bases and J by 2 bases, with 12 bases between. The CDR3 runs to 15 residues. Per germline, CDR1 WNHNN and CDR2 SYGVQD (reference sequence). This TCR derives from an adult in good health. This rearrangement joins TRBV10-1 to TRBJ2-1, with a possible D match to TRBD2 (6 bases). Sequenced here: peripheral blood, sampled on day 0 of AZD1222 vaccination. CDR3 sequence reads: CASSATGDPYNEQFF. In DNA form, the CDR3 reads TGCGCCAGCAGTGCGACGGGGGACCCCTACAATGAGCAGTTCTTC.